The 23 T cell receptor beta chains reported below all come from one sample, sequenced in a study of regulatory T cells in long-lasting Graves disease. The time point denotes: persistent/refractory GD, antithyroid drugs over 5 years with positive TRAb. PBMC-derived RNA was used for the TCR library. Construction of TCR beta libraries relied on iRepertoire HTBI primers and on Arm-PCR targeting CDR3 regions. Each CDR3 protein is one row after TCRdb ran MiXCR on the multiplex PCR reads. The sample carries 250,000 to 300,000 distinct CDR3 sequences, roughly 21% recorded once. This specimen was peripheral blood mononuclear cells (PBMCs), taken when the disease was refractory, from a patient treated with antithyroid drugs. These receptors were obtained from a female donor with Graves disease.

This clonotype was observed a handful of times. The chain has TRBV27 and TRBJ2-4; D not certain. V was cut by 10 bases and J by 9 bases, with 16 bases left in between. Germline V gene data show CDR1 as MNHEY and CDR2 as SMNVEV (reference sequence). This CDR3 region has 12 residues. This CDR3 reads CATSTVGGIQYF. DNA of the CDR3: TGTGCCACCAGCACGGTGGGTGGCATTCAGTACTTC.

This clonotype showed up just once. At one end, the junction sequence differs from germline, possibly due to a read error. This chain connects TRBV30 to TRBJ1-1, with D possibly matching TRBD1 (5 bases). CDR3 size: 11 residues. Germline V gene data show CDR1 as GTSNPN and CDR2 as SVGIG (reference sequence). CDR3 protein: CVWSAQGSAFF. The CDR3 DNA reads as TGTGTCTGGAGCGCCCAGGGATCGGCTTTCTTT.

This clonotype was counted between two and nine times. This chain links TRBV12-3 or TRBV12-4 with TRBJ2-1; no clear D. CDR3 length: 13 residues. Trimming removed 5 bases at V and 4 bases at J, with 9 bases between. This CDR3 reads CASSTLLYNEQFF. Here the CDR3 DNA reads TGTGCCAGCAGTACCCTGCTGTACAATGAGCAGTTCTTC.

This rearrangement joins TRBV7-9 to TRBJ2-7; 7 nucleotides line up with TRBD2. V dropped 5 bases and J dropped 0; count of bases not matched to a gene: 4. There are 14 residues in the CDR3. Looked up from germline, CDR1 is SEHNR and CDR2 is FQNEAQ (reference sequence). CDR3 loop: CASSRTSASYEQYF. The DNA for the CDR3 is TGTGCCAGCAGCCGTACTAGCGCCTCCTACGAGCAGTACTTC.

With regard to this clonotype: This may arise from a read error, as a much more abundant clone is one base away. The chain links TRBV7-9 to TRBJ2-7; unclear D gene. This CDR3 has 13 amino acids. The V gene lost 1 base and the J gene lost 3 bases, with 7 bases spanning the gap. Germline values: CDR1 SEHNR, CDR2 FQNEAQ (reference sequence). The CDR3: CASSLVESYEQYF. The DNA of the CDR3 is TGTGCCAGCAGCTTAGTCGAGAGCTACGAGCAGTACTTC.

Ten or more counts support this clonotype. DNA of the CDR3: TGTGCCAGCAGCCTAAACCCGGGACTACCGTTAGAGACCCAGTACTTC. Its protein is CASSLNPGLPLETQYF. V gene TRBV11-2 combines with J gene TRBJ2-5; 7 bases fit TRBD2. The CDR3 totals 16 residues. The germline CDR1 and CDR2 sequences are SGHAT and FQNNGV. V shed 5 bases, J shed 4 bases, and the junction held 13 bases outside the gene matches.

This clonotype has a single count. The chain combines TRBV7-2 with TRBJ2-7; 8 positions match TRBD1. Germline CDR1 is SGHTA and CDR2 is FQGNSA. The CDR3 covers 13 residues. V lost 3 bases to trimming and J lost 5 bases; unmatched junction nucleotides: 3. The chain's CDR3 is CASSFQGADEQYF. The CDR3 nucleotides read TGTGCCAGCAGCTTCCAGGGGGCGGACGAGCAGTACTTC.

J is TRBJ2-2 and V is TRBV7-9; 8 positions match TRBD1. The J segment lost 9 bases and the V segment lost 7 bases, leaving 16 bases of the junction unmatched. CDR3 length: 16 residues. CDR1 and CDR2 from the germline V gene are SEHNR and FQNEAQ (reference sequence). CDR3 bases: TGTGCCAGCACCCCCGGGACAGGCCTTACACCGCGGGAGCTGTTTTTT. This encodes CASTPGTGLTPRELFF.

In DNA form, the CDR3 reads TGCGCCAGCAGCTTGGCCCTAGCGGTAACAGATACGCAGTATTTT. This codes for CASSLALAVTDTQYF. J is TRBJ2-3 and V is TRBV5-1, with TRBD2 matching over 7 bases. CDR1 SGHRS and CDR2 YFSETQ come from the germline V gene. Trimming cost V 0 bases and J 3 bases; bases outside gene matches: 4. CDR3 length: 15 residues.

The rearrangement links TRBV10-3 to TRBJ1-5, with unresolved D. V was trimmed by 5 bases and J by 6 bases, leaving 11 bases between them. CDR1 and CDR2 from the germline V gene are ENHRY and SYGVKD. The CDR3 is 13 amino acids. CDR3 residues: CAISRGSVQPQHF. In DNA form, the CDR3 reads TGTGCCATCAGTCGGGGTTCGGTTCAGCCCCAGCATTTT.

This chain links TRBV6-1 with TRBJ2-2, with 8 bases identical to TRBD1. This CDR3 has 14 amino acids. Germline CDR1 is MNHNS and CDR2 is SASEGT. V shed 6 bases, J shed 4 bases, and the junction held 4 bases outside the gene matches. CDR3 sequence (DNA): TGTGCCAGCAGACCGACAGGGGTCACCGGGGAGCTGTTTTTT. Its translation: CASRPTGVTGELFF.

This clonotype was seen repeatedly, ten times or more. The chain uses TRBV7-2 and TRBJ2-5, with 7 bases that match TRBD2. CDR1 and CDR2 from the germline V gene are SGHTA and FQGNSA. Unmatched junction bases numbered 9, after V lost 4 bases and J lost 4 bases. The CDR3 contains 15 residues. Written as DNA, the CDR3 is TGTGCCAGCAGCTCCAGTGGGGGGGGAGGAGAGACCCAGTACTTC. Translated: CASSSSGGGGETQYF.

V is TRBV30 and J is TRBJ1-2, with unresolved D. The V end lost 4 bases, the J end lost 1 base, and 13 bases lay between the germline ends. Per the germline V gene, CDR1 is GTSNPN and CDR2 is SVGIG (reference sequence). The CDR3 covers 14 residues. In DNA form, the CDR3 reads TGTGCCTGGACACCATCTGGGCGTAACTATGGCTACACCTTC. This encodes CAWTPSGRNYGYTF.

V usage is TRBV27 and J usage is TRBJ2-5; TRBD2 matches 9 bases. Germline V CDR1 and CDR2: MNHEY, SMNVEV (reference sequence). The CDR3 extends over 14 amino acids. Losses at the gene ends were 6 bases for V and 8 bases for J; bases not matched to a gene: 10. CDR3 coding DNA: TGTGCCAGCAGAGATCATGGACTAGCGCCCACCCAGTACTTC. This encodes CASRDHGLAPTQYF.

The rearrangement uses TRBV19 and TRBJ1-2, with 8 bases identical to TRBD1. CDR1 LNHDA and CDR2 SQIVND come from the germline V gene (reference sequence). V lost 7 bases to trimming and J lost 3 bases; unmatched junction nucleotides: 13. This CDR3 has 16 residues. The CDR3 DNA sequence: TGTGCCAGTACTCCGGGACAGGATCTGATCGACTATGGCTACACCTTC. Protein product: CASTPGQDLIDYGYTF.

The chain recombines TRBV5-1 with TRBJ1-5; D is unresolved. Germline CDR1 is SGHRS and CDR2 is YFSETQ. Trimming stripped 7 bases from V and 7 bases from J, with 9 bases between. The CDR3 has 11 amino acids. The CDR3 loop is CASGLGQPQHF. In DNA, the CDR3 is TGCGCCAGCGGCCTAGGACAGCCCCAGCATTTT.

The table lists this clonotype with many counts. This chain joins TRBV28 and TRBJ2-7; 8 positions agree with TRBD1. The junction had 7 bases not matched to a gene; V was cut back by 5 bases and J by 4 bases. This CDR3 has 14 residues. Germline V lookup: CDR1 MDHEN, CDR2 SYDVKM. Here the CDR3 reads CASSLQHRGYEQYF. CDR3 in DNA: TGTGCCAGCAGTCTCCAACACAGGGGGTACGAGCAGTACTTC.

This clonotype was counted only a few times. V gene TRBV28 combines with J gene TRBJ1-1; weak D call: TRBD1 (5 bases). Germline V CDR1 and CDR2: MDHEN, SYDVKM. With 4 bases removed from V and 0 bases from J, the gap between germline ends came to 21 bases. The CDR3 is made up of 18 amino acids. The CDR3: CASSSTGDGYGVNTEAFF. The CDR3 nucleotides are TGTGCCAGCAGTTCCACAGGTGACGGGTATGGGGTGAACACTGAAGCTTTCTTT.

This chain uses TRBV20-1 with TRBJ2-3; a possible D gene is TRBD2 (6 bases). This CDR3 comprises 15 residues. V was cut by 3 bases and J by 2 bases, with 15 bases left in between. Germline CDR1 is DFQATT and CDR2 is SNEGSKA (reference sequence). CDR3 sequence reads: CSASPGLDPTDTQYF. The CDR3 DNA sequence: TGCAGTGCTAGTCCGGGACTCGATCCCACAGATACGCAGTATTTT.

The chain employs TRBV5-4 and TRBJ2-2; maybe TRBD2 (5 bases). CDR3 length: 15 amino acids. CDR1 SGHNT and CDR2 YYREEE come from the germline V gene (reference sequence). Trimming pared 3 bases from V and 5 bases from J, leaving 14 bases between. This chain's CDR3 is CASSSPQRGTGELFF. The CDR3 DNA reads TGTGCCAGCAGCTCCCCTCAGCGCGGGACCGGGGAGCTGTTTTTT.

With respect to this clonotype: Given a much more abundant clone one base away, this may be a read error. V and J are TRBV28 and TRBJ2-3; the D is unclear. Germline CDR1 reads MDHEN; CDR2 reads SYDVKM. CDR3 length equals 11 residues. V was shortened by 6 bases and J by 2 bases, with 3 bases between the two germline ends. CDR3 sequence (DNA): TGTGCCAGCAGATACACAGATACGCAGTATTTT. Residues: CASRYTDTQYF.

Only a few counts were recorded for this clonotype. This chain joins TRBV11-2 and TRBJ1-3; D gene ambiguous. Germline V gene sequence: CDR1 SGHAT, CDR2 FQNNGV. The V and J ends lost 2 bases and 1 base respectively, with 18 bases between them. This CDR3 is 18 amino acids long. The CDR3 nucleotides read TGTGCCAGCAGCTTACCCCCCAGAGGTGTCCCGTCTGGAAACACCATATATTTT. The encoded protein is CASSLPPRGVPSGNTIYF.

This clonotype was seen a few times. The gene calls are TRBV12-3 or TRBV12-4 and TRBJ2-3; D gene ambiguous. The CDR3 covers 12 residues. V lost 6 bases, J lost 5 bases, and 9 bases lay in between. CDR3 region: CASSRGRDTQYF. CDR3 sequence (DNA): TGTGCCAGCAGCCGAGGCCGAGATACGCAGTATTTT.